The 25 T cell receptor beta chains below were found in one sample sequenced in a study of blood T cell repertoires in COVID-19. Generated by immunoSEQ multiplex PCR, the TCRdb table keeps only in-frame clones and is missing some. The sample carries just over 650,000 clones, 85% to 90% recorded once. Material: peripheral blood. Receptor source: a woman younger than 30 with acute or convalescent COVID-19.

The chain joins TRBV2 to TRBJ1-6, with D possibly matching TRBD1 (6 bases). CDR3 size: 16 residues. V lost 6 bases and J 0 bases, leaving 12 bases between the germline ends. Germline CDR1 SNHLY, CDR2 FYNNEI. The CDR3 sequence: CASRYRASSYNSPLHF. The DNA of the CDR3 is TGTGCCAGCAGATACAGGGCCAGCTCCTATAATTCACCCCTCCACTTT.

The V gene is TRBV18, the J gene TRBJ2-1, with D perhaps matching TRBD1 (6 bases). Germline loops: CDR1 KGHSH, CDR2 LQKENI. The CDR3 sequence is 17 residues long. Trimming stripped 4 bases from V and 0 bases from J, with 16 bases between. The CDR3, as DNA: TGTGCCAGCTCACGAATGTGGGGGCAAAGCTCCTACAATGAGCAGTTCTTC. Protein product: CASSRMWGQSSYNEQFF.

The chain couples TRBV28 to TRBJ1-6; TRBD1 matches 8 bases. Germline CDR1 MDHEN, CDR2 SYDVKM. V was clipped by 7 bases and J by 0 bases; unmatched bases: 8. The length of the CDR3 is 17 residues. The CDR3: CASTPRDRSSYNSPLHF. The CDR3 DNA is TGTGCCAGCACCCCAAGGGACAGGAGCTCCTATAATTCACCCCTCCACTTT.

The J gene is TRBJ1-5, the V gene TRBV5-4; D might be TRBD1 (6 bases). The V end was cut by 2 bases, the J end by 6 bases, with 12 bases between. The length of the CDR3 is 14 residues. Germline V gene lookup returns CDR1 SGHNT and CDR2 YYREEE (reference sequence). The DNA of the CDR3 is TGTGCCAGCAGCTTAGGGGGGGCAGCTCAGCCCCAGCATTTT. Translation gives CASSLGGAAQPQHF. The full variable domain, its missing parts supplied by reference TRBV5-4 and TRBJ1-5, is ETGVTQSPTHLIKTRGQQVTLRCSSQSGHNTVSWYQQALGQGPQFIFQYYREEENGRGNFPPRFSGLQFPNYSSELNVNALELDDSALYLCASSLGGAAQPQHFGDGTRLSIL.

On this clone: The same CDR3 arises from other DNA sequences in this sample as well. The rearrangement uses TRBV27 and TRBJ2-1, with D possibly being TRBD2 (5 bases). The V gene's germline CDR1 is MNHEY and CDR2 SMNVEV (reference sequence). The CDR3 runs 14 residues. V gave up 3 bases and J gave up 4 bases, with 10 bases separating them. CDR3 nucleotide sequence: TGTGCCAGCAGTTTGGCAGGCGGGTACAATGAGCAGTTCTTC. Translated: CASSLAGGYNEQFF.

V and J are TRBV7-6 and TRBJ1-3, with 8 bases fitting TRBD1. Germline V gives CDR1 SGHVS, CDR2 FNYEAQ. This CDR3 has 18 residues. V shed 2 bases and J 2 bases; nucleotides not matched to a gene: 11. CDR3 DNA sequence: TGTGCCAGCAGCTTATATCCCTTGGCAGGGGGCACTGGAAACACCATATATTTT. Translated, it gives CASSLYPLAGGTGNTIYF.

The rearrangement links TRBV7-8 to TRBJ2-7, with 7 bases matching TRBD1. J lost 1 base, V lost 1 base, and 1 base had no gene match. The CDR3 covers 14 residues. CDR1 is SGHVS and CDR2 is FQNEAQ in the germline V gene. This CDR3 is CASSLDRGSYEQYF. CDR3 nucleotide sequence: TGTGCCAGCAGCTTAGACAGGGGATCCTACGAGCAGTACTTC.

The CDR3 sequence is CASSEGTGGFYGYTF. CDR3 coding DNA: TGTGCCAGCAGTGAAGGGACAGGGGGATTCTATGGCTACACCTTC. The chain uses TRBV25-1 and TRBJ1-2; 11 bases align to TRBD1. The germline CDR1 and CDR2 sequences are MGHDK and SYGVNS. The CDR3 extends over 15 amino acids. The V segment lost 2 bases and the J segment 4 bases; nucleotides outside the gene matches: 3.

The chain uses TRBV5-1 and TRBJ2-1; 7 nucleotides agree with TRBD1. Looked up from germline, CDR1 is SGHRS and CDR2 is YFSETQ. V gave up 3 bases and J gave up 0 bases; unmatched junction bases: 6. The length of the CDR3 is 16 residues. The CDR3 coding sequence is TGCGCCAGCAGCTACTCCGGGACAGTCTCCTACAATGAGCAGTTCTTC. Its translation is CASSYSGTVSYNEQFF.

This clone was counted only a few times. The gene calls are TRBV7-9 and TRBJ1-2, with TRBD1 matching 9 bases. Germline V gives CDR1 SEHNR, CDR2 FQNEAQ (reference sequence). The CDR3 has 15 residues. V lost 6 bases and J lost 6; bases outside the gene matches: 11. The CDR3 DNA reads TGTGCCAGCAGGTTCTCCACAGGGGGCGGGGATGGCTACACCTTC. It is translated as CASRFSTGGGDGYTF.

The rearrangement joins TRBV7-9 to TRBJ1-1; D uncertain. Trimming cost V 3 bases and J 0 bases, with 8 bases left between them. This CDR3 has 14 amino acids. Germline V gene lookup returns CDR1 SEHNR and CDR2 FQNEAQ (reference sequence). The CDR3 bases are TGTGCCAGCAGCTTGCCTGCTATGAACACTGAAGCTTTCTTT. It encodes CASSLPAMNTEAFF.

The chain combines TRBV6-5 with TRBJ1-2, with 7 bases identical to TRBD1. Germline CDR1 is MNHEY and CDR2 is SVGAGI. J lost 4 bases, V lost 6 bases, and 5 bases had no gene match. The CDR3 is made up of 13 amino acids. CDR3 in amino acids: CASSQGQIYGYTF. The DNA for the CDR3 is TGTGCCAGCAGCCAGGGACAGATCTATGGCTACACCTTC.

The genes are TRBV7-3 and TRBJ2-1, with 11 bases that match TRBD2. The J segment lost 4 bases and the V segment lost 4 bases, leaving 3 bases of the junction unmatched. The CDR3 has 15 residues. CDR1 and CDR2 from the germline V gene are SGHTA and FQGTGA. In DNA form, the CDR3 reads TGTGCCAGCAGCTCCGGGACTAGCGGATACAATGAGCAGTTCTTC. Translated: CASSSGTSGYNEQFF.

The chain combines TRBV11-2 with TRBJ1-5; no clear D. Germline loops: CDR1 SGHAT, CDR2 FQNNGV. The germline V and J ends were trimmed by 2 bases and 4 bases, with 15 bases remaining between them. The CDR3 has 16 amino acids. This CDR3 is CASSLSLGSGNQPQHF. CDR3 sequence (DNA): TGTGCCAGCAGCTTATCCTTGGGGAGTGGGAATCAGCCCCAGCATTTT.

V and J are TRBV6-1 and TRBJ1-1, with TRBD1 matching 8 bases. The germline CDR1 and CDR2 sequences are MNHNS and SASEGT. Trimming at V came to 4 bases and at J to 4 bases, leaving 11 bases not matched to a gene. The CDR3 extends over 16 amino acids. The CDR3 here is CASSVRAGGAGTEAFF. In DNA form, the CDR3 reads TGTGCCAGCAGTGTTCGGGCAGGGGGCGCCGGCACTGAAGCTTTCTTT.

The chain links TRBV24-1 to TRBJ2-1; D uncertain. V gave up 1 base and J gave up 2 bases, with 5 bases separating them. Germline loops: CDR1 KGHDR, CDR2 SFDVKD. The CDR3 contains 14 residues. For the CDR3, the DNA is TGTGCCACCAGTGATTTCGAGGCCTACAATGAGCAGTTCTTC. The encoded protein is CATSDFEAYNEQFF.

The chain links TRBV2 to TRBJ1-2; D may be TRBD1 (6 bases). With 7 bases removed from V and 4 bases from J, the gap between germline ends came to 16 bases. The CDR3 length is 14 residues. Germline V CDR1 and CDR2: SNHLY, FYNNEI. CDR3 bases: TGTGCCAGCAAACGGGACACCGGGATCTATGGCTACACCTTC. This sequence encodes CASKRDTGIYGYTF.

Here the CDR3 reads CASSFYGGSPLYEQYF. CDR3 in DNA: TGTGCCAGCAGCTTCTACGGAGGGTCTCCTTTATACGAGCAGTACTTC. The chain carries TRBV5-6 and TRBJ2-7, with D perhaps TRBD2 (6 bases). Germline lookup yields CDR1 SGHDT and CDR2 YYEEEE. V lost 2 bases to trimming and J lost 4 bases, with 19 bases between them. CDR3 length: 16 amino acids.

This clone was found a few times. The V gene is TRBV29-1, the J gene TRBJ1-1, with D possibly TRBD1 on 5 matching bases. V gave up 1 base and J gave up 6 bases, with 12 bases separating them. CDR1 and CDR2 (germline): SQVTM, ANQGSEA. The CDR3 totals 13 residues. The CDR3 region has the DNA TGCAGCGTTGAAGGGGGCAGGGCCTCTGAAGCTTTCTTT. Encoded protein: CSVEGGRASEAFF.

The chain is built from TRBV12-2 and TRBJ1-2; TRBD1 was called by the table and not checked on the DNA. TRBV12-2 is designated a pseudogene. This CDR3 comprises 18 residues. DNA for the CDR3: TGTGCAAGTCGCCCGCCGGGACAGGCAGGTTGGGGCGTATATGGCTACACCTTC. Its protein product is CASRPPGQAGWGVYGYTF.

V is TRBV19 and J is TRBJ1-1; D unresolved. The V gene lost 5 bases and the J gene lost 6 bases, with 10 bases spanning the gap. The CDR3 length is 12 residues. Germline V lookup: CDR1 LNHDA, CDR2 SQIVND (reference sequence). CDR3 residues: CASSPLLSEAFF. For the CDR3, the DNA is TGTGCCAGTAGTCCTTTGTTGTCTGAAGCTTTCTTT.

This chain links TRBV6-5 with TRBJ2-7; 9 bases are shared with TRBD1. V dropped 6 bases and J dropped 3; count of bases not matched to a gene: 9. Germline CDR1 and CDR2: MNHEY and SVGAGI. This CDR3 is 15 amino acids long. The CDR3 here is CASSNTGTGLYEQYF. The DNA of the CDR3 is TGTGCCAGCAGCAACACCGGGACAGGGCTCTACGAGCAGTACTTC.

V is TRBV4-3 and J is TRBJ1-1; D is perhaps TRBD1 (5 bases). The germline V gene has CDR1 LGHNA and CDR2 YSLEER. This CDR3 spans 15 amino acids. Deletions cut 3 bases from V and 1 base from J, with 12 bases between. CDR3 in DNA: TGCGCCAGCAGCCAGCGACCGGGGGGGAACACTGAAGCTTTCTTT. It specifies CASSQRPGGNTEAFF.

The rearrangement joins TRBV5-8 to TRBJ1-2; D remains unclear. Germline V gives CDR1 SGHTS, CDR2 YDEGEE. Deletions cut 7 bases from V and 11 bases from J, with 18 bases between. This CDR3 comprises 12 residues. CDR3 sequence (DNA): TGTGCCAGCGCCCCCCCTCAGTGGAGGTACACCTTC. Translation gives CASAPPQWRYTF.

The CDR3 nucleotides are TGTGCCAGCAGCCGAGAGCGGACTGCCAACACTGAAGCTTTCTTT. This codes for CASSRERTANTEAFF. V is TRBV6-2 or TRBV6-3 and J is TRBJ1-1; D is undetermined. V lost 6 bases and J lost 2, with 16 bases in between. This CDR3 comprises 15 residues. Germline CDR1 and CDR2: MNHEY and SVGEGT.